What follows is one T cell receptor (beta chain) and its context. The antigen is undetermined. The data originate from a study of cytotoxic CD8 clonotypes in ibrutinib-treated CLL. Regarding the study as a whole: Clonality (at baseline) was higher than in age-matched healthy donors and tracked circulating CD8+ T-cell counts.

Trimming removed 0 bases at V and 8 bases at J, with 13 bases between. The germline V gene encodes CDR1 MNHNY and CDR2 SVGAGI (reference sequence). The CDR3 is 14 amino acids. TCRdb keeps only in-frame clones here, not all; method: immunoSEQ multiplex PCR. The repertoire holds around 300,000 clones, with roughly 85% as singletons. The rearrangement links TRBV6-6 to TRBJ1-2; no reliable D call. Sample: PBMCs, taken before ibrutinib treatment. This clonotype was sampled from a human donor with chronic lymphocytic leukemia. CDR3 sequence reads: CASSYSAVSEGYTF. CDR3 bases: TGTGCCAGCAGTTACTCGGCCGTCTCGGAGGGCTACACCTTC.